The T cell receptor beta chain described here comes from a study of PD-L1 blockade in urothelial cancer. Profiled with immunoSEQ multiplex PCR; TCRdb holds only in-frame clones, not every one. The repertoire has 24,000 or so clones, approximately 88% of them found once; the top ten carry approximately 2.8%. This clone was counted once. The receptor was derived from a man in his fifties with urothelial cancer. Here the sequenced sample was PBMCs, taken around atezolizumab (anti-PD-L1) treatment.

The CDR3 loop reads CASSVALGQGSSDTQYF. DNA of the CDR3: TGCGCCAGCAGCGTGGCTTTAGGACAGGGGAGTTCAGATACGCAGTATTTT. J is TRBJ2-3 and V is TRBV5-1; 9 nucleotides match TRBD1. V shed 4 bases and J 4 bases; nucleotides not matched to a gene: 13. CDR1 is SGHRS, CDR2 YFSETQ, per germline. This CDR3 contains 17 residues.